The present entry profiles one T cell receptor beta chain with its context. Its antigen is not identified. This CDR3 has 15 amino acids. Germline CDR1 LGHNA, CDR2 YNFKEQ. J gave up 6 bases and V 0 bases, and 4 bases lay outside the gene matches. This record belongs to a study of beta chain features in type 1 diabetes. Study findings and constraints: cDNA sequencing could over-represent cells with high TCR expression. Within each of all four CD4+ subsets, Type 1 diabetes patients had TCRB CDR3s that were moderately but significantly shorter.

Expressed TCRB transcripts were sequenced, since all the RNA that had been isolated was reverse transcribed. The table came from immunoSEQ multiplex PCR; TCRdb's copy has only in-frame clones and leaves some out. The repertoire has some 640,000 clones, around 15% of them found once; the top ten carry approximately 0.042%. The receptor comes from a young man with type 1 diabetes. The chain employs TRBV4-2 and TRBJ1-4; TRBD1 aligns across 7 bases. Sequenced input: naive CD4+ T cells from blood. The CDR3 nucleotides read TGTGCCAGCAGCCAAGAAGACAGGGTCTATGAAAAACTGTTTTTT. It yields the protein CASSQEDRVYEKLFF.